This T cell receptor beta chain was sequenced for a study of OX40 agonist ivuxolimab in advanced cancers. For the study at large: Ivuxolimab, an antibody acting as an agonist of OX40 (CD134), was used to treat patients.

J lost 2 bases, V lost 3 bases, and 18 bases had no gene match. This CDR3 region has 19 residues. Germline V CDR1 and CDR2: KGHSH, LQKENI. Concerning this clone itself: Its antigen remains unknown.

Produced via immunoSEQ multiplex PCR; TCRdb's table is partial and in-frame only. The data hold about 46,000 clones, with more than 75% observed a single time. Notes on the study in general: Among the lowest levels of clonal expansion were found in partial responders at 0.1-3.0 mg/kg.

This specimen was CD4+ or CD8+ T cells sorted from blood, taken in a trial of the OX40 agonist ivuxolimab. This TCR was sampled from an adult with an advanced solid tumor such as melanoma, head and neck, liver or kidney cancer. This chain joins TRBV18 and TRBJ1-2; 7 nucleotides match TRBD1. CDR3 nucleotides: TGTGCCAGCTCACCGGTTTTGTTGGGACAGCGCTTGTCAAACTATGGCTACACCTTC. Translated: CASSPVLLGQRLSNYGYTF.